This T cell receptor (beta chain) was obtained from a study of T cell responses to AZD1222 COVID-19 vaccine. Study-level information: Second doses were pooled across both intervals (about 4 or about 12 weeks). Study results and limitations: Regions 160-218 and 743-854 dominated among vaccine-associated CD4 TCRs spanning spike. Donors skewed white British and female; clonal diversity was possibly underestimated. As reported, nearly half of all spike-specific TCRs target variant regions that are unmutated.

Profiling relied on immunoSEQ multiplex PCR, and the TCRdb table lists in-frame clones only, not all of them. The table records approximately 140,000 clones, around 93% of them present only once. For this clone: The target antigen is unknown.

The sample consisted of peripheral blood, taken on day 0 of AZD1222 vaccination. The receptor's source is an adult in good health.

CDR3 in DNA: TGTGCCAGCTCACCCCCGGGCACAGCTCTCACCCAAGAGACCCAGTACTTC. Protein: CASSPPGTALTQETQYF. The chain couples TRBV18 to TRBJ2-5; no definite D call. Trimming took off 3 bases at V and 1 base at J, with 18 bases between the two ends. CDR1 and CDR2 (germline): KGHSH, LQKENI. This CDR3 comprises 17 residues.